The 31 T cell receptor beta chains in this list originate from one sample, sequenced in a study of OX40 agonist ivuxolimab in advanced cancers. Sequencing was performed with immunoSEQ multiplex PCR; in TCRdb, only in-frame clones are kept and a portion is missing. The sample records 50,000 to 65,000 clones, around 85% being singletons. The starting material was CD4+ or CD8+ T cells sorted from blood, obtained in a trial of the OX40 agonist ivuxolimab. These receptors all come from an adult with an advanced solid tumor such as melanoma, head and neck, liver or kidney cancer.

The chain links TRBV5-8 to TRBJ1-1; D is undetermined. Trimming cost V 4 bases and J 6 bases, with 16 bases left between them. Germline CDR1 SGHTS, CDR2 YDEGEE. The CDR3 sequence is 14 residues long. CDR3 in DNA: TGTGCCAGCAGCCTCGTAGACGCGAGGGCTGAAGCTTTCTTT. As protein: CASSLVDARAEAFF. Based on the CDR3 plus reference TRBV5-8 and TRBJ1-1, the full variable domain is EAGVTQSPTHLIKTRGQQATLRCSPISGHTSVYWYQQALGLGLQFLLWYDEGEERNRGNFPPRFSGRQFPNYSSELNVNALELEDSALYLCASSLVDARAEAFFGQGTRLTVV.

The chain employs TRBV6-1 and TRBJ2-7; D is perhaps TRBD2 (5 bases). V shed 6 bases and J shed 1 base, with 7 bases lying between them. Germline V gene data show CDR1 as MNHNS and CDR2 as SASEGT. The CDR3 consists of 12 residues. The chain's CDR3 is CASSRDSYEQYF. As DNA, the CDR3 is TGTGCCAGCAGCCGGGATTCCTACGAGCAGTACTTC.

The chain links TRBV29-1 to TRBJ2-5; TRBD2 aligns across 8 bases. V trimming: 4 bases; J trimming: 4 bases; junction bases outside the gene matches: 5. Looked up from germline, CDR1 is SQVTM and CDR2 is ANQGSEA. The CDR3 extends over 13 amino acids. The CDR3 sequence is CSVASRGGETQYF. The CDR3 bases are TGCAGCGTTGCGTCCCGGGGGGGAGAGACCCAGTACTTC.

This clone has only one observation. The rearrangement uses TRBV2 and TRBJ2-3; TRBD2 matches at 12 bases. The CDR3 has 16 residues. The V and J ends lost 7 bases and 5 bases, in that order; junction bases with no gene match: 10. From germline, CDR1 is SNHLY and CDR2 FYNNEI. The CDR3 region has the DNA TGTGCCAGCATAAGAACTAGCGGGGGGCAAGGAGATACGCAGTATTTT. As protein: CASIRTSGGQGDTQYF.

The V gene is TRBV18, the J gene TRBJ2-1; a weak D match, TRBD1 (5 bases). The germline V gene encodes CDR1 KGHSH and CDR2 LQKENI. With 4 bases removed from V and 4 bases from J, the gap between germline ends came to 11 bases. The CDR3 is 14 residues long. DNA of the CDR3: TGTGCCAGCTCACAGGACAACCTATACAATGAGCAGTTCTTC. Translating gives CASSQDNLYNEQFF.

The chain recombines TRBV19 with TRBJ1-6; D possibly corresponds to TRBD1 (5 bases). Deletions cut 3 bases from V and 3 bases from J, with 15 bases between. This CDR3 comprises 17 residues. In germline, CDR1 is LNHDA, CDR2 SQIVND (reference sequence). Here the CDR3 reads CASSIGDGTSYNSPLHF. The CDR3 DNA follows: TGTGCCAGTAGTATCGGGGACGGTACCAGCTATAATTCACCCCTCCACTTT.

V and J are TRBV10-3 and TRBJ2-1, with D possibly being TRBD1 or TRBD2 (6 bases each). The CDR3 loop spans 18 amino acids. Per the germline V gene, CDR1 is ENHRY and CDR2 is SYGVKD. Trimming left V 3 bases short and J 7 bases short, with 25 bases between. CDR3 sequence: CAISESPGGTVTPNEQFF. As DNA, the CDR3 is TGTGCCATCAGTGAATCGCCCGGGGGCACAGTTACTCCTAATGAGCAGTTCTTC.

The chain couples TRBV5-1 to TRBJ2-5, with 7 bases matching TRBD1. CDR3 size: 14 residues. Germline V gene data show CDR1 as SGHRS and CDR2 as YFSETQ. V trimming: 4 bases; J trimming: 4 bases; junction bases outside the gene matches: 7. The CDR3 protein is CASSATTGRETQYF. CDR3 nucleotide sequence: TGCGCCAGCAGCGCTACGACAGGGAGAGAGACCCAGTACTTC.

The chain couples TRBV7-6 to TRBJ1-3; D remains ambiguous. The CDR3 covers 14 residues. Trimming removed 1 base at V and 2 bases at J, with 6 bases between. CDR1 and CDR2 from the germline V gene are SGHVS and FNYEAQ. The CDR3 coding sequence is TGTGCCAGCAGCTTAGTCAGCGCTGGAAACACCATATATTTT. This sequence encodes CASSLVSAGNTIYF.

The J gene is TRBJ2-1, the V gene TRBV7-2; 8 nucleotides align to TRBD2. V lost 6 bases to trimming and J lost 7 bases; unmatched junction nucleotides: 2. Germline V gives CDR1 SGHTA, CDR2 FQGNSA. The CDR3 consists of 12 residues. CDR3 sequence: CASRREGNEQFF. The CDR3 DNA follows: TGTGCCAGCAGACGGGAGGGTAATGAGCAGTTCTTC.

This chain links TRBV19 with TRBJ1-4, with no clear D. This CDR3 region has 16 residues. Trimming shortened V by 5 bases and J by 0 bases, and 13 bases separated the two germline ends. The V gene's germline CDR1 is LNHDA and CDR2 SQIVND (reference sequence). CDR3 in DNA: TGTGCCAGTAGTCCCAATACCGTTGCAACTAATGAAAAACTGTTTTTT. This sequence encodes CASSPNTVATNEKLFF.

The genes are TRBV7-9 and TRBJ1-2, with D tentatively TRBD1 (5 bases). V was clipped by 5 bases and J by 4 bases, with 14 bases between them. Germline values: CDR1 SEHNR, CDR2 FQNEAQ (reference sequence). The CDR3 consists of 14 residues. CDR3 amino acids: CASSPGLRGYGYTF. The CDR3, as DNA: TGTGCCAGCAGCCCAGGGTTAAGGGGCTATGGCTACACCTTC.

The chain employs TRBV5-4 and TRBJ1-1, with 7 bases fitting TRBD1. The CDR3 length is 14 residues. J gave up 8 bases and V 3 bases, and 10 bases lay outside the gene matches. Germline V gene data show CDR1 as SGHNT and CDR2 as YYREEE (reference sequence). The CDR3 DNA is TGTGCCAGCAGCTATGGGGACAGATACCGAGAAGCTTTCTTT. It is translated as CASSYGDRYREAFF.

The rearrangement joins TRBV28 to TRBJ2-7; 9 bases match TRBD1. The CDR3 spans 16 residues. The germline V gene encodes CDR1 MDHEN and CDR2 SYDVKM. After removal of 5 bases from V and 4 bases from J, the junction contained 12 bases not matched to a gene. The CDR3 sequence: CASSDISGQGPYEQYF. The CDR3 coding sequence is TGTGCCAGCAGTGACATTTCGGGACAGGGACCTTACGAGCAGTACTTC. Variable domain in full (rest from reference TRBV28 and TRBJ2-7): DVKVTQSSRYLVKRTGEKVFLECVQDMDHENMFWYRQDPGLGLRLIYFSYDVKMKEKGDIPEGYSVSREKKERFSLILESASTNQTSMYLCASSDISGQGPYEQYFGPGTRLTVT.

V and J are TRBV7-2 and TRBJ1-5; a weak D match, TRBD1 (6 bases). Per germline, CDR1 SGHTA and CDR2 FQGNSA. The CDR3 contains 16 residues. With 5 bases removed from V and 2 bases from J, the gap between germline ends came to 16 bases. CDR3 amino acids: CASSPQGQGGNQPQHF. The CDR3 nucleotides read TGTGCCAGCAGCCCACAGGGACAAGGAGGCAATCAGCCCCAGCATTTT. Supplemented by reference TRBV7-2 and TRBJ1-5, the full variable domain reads GAGVSQSPSNKVTEKGKDVELRCDPISGHTALYWYRQSLGQGLEFLIYFQGNSAPDKSGLPSDRFSAERTGGSVSTLTIQRTQQEDSAVYLCASSPQGQGGNQPQHFGDGTRLSIL.

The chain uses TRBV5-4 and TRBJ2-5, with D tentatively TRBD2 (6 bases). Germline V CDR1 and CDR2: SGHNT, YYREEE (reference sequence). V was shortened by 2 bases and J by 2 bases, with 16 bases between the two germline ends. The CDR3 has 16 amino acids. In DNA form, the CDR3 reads TGTGCCAGCAGCTTCCCCTCATCCGGGGGACAAGAGACCCAGTACTTC. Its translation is CASSFPSSGGQETQYF.

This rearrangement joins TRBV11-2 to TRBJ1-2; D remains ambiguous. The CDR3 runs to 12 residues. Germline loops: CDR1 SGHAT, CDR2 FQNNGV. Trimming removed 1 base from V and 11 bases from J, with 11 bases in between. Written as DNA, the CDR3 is TGTGCCAGCAGCTTAGGATCGGGAACGTACACCTTC. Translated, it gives CASSLGSGTYTF.

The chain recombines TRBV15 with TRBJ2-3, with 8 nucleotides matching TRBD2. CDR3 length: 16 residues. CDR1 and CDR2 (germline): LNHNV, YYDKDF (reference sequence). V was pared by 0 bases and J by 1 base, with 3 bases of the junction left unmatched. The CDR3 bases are TGTGCCACCAGCAGAGATCGAGCGGGGGGCACAGATACGCAGTATTTT. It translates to CATSRDRAGGTDTQYF. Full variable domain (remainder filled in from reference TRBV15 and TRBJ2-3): DAMVIQNPRYQVTQFGKPVTLSCSQTLNHNVMYWYQQKSSQAPKLLFHYYDKDFNNEADTPDNFQSRRPNTSFCFLDIRSPGLGDTAMYLCATSRDRAGGTDTQYFGPGTRLTVL.

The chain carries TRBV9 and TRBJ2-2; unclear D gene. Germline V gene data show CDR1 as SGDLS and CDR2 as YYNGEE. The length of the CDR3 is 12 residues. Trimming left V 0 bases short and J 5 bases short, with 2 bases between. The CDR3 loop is CASSVGTGELFF. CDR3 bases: TGTGCCAGCAGCGTAGGGACCGGGGAGCTGTTTTTT.

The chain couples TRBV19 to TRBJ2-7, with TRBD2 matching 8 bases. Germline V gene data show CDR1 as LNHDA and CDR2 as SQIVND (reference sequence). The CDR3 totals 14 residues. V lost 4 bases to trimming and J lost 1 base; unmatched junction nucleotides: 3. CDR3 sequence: CASSRGLESYEQYF. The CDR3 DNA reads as TGTGCCAGTAGTAGGGGACTAGAGTCCTACGAGCAGTACTTC.

CDR3 sequence (DNA): TGTGCCAGCAGCTTGGGGCTAGCGGGGTCCCTGGGTACCGGGGAGCTGTTTTTT. Protein sequence: CASSLGLAGSLGTGELFF. The chain joins TRBV5-4 to TRBJ2-2, with 9 bases identical to TRBD2. V shed 0 bases and J 5 bases; nucleotides not matched to a gene: 11. The CDR3 consists of 18 residues. Germline V CDR1 and CDR2: SGHNT, YYREEE (reference sequence). Full variable domain (remainder filled in from reference TRBV5-4 and TRBJ2-2): ETGVTQSPTHLIKTRGQQVTLRCSSQSGHNTVSWYQQALGQGPQFIFQYYREEENGRGNFPPRFSGLQFPNYSSELNVNALELDDSALYLCASSLGLAGSLGTGELFFGEGSRLTVL.

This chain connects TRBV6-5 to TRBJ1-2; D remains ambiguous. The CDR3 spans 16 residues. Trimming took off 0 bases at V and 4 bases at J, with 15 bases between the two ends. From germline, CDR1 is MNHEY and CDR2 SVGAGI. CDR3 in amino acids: CASSYSKGNHPYGYTF. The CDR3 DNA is TGTGCCAGCAGTTACTCGAAGGGAAATCACCCCTATGGCTACACCTTC.

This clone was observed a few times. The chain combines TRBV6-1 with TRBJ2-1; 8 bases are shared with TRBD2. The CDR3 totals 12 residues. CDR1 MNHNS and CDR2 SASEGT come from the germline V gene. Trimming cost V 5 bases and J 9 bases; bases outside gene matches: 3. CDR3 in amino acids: CASSFSGAEQFF. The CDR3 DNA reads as TGTGCCAGCAGTTTTAGCGGGGCTGAGCAGTTCTTC.

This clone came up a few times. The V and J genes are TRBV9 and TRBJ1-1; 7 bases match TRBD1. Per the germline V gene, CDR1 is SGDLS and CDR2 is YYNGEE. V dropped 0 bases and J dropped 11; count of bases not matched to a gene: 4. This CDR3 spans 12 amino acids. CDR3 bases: TGTGCCAGCAGCGTAGAGGAGGGGGCGGCTTTCTTT. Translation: CASSVEEGAAFF. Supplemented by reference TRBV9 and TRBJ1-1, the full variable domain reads DSGVTQTPKHLITATGQRVTLRCSPRSGDLSVYWYQQSLDQGLQFLIQYYNGEERAKGNILERFSAQQFPDLHSELNLSSLELGDSALYFCASSVEEGAAFFGQGTRLTVV.

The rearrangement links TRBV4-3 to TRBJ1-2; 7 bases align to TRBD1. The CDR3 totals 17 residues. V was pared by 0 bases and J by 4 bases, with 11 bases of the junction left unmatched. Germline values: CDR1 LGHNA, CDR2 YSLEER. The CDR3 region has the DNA TGCGCCAGCAGCCAAGAATTTTGGACGGGACAGCCCTATGGCTACACCTTC. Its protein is CASSQEFWTGQPYGYTF.

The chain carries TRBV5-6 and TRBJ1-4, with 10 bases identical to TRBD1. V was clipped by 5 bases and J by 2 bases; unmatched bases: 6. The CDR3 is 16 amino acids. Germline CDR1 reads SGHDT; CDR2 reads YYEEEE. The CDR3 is CASSFDRGPTNEKLFF. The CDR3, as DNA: TGTGCCAGCAGTTTCGACAGGGGGCCTACTAATGAAAAACTGTTTTTT.

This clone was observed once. The CDR3 DNA follows: TGTGCCAGCAGTTTCAGCGGGGCTGGGGGTAATGAGCAGTTCTTC. Translating it yields CASSFSGAGGNEQFF. The chain uses TRBV27 and TRBJ2-1, with 7 nucleotides matching TRBD2. CDR1 is MNHEY, CDR2 SMNVEV, per germline (reference sequence). V trimming: 3 bases; J trimming: 7 bases; junction bases outside the gene matches: 9. The CDR3 contains 15 residues.

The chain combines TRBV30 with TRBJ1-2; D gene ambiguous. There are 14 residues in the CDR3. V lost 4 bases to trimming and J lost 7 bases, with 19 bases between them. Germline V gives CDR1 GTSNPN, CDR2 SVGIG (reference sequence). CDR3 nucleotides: TGTGCCTGGATTGAGCAGATAAATTCGGGTGGCTACACCTTC. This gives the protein CAWIEQINSGGYTF.

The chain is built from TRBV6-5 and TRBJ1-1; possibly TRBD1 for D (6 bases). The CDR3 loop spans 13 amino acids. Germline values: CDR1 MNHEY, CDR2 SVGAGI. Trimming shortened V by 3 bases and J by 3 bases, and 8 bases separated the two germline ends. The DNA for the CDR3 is TGTGCCAGCAGTTATACAGGGTACACTGAAGCTTTCTTT. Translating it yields CASSYTGYTEAFF.

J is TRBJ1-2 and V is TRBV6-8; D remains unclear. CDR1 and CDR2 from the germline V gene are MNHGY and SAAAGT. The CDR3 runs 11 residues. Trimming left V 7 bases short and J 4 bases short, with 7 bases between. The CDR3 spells CASNEVYGYTF. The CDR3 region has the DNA TGTGCCAGCAACGAAGTCTATGGCTACACCTTC.

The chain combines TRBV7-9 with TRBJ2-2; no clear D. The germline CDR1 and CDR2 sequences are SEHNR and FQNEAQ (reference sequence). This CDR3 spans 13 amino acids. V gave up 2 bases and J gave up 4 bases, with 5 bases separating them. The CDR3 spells CASSLKGTGELFF. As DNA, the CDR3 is TGTGCCAGCAGCTTAAAAGGCACCGGGGAGCTGTTTTTT.